What follows describes a single T cell receptor (beta chain). The target antigen is unknown. This entry comes from a study of long-term antiretroviral therapy in people with HIV. General study points: Control repertoires displayed wider CDR3 length ranges than the HIV repertoires.

Prior to DNA extraction, the samples held about 1-10 million cryopreserved PBMC. It was version v3.0 of the immunoSEQ assay that was run at survey level. The table came from immunoSEQ multiplex PCR; TCRdb's copy has only in-frame clones and leaves some out. The table lists 28,000 or so clones, 93% of them singletons, with approximately 10% in the top ten. This sample comprised unsorted PBMCs, obtained 6.2 years after starting antiretroviral therapy. The sequence was collected from a man aged 40-50 years with HIV.

Here the CDR3 DNA reads TGTGCCAGCAGCCCTCGGGACAGGGGTGTCCATGAGCAGTTCTTC. As protein: CASSPRDRGVHEQFF. The V gene is TRBV11-1, the J gene TRBJ2-1; 10 bases agree with TRBD1. J gave up 8 bases and V 5 bases, and 9 bases lay outside the gene matches. The CDR3 is 15 residues long. From germline, CDR1 is SGHAT and CDR2 FQDESV (reference sequence).